These T cell receptor beta chains were read from a single sample in a study of cytomegalovirus exposure and HLA in healthy donors. The table came from immunoSEQ multiplex PCR; TCRdb's copy has only in-frame clones and leaves some out. The sample has about 130,000 clones, about 88% seen once. Sequenced sample: PBMCs. The source of these receptors is a woman between 18 and 29 years old in good health and CMV-seronegative. CDR3s include the opening cysteine and the closing phenylalanine or tryptophan. A D gene is named only where the DNA matches it firmly. Some rows have no size entry. The others give once, few or many, or a class for an expanded clone.

clone_size,d_call,v_call,j_call,cdr3_nt,cdr3_aa
-,TRBD2,TRBV19,TRBJ2-3,TGTGCCAGTAGTACCTTGCCAAAAACTAGCGGAAGCACAGATACGCAGTATTTT,CASSTLPKTSGSTDTQYF
-,-,TRBV7-6,TRBJ1-1,TGTGCCAGCAGCTTACTCACTACTGAAGCTTTCTTT,CASSLLTTEAFF
-,TRBD2,TRBV6-5,TRBJ2-3,TGTGCCAGCAGTTACTCCCGGACTAGCGGGAGGGCACAGTATTTT,CASSYSRTSGRAQYF
-,TRBD1,TRBV30,TRBJ1-2,TGTGCCTGGACTAGGACAGGCATCAACTATGGCTACACCTTC,CAWTRTGINYGYTF
-,-,TRBV28,TRBJ1-2,TGTGCCATCGGGTCTGGGGGGAGCGGCTACACCTTC,CAIGSGGSGYTF
-,TRBD1,TRBV2,TRBJ1-5,TGTGCCAGCAGGTGGGGGACAGCGAATAATCAGCCCCAGCATTTT,CASRWGTANNQPQHF
-,-,TRBV7-2,TRBJ2-1,TGTGCCAGCAGCCGCCTGACAAGCCCCCTTGTTAAGCAGTTCTTC,CASSRLTSPLVKQFF
-,-,TRBV5-1,TRBJ2-1,TGCGCCAGCAGCCTACAGGCCGTGGATGAGCAGTTCTTC,CASSLQAVDEQFF
-,TRBD2,TRBV6-5,TRBJ2-1,TGTGCCAGCACTCCCGGGGGGGGAACTGAGCAGTTCTTC,CASTPGGGTEQFF
-,-,TRBV27,TRBJ2-3,TGTGCCAGCAGAGGGGCCAGGGACACAGATACGCAGTATTTT,CASRGARDTDTQYF
-,TRBD2,TRBV19,TRBJ2-2,TGTGCCAGTAAGCAGCGGGGGAACACCGGGGAGCTGTTTTTT,CASKQRGNTGELFF
once,-,TRBV27,TRBJ2-7,TGTGCCAGCAGTTTACCCGGGAGCTCCTACGAGCAGTACTTC,CASSLPGSSYEQYF
-,-,TRBV28,TRBJ1-4,TGTGCCAGCAGTTCCGGGACGGCGGGGGAAAAACTGTTTTTT,CASSSGTAGEKLFF
-,-,TRBV27,TRBJ1-3,TGTGCCAGCAGTTCAGGGGCTGGAAACACCATATATTTT,CASSSGAGNTIYF
-,-,TRBV19,TRBJ2-7,TGTGCCAGTAGCCCATCGACGGGATACGAGCAGTACTTC,CASSPSTGYEQYF
-,-,TRBV28,TRBJ1-6,TGTGCCAGCAGTGCAACAGGTTGGGCTCGAGGATCACCCCTCCACTTT,CASSATGWARGSPLHF
-,TRBD1,TRBV7-9,TRBJ1-2,TGTGCCAGCAGCTCCCGGACAGGGGATCTGAAGGGCTACACCTTC,CASSSRTGDLKGYTF
-,-,TRBV27,TRBJ1-2,TGTGCCAGCAGCTCGCACAGGGAGTGGGGTAACTATGGCTACACCTTC,CASSSHREWGNYGYTF
-,-,TRBV28,TRBJ1-2,TGTGCCATCTCCGCCCAGGAAGGTGGCTACACCTTC,CAISAQEGGYTF
-,TRBD2,TRBV5-1,TRBJ2-1,TGCGCCAGCGCAAGGACTAGCGGGAGGTACAATGAGCAGTTCTTC,CASARTSGRYNEQFF
-,TRBD1,TRBV2,TRBJ2-1,TGTGCCAGCAGTGACTCCGGGGACAGGAGATCCAATGAGCAGTTCTTC,CASSDSGDRRSNEQFF
-,TRBD1,TRBV6-5,TRBJ1-2,TGTGCCAGCAGTTTACAGGGGGCGAACTATGGCTACACCTTC,CASSLQGANYGYTF
-,TRBD2,TRBV28,TRBJ2-3,TGTGCCAGCAGTTTATATACCCCAAGGTTAGAGACTAGCGGGAGAAGAGATACGCAGTATTTT,CASSLYTPRLETSGRRDTQYF
-,-,TRBV5-1,TRBJ2-1,TGCGCCAGCAGCGATAAGACTGGATACAATGAGCAGTTCTTC,CASSDKTGYNEQFF
-,TRBD2,TRBV6-5,TRBJ2-7,TGTGCCAGCACCAACCCATTAATAGCGGGAAGTGAGCAGTACTTC,CASTNPLIAGSEQYF
-,TRBD2,TRBV7-2,TRBJ2-3,TGTGCCAGCAGCTCAAGGACTAGCGGGGGCACAGATACGCAGTATTTT,CASSSRTSGGTDTQYF
-,TRBD1,TRBV6-6,TRBJ2-2,TGTGCCACTTCGCAAGGGGGCGACACCGGGGAGCTGTTTTTT,CATSQGGDTGELFF
-,TRBD2,TRBV6-6,TRBJ2-3,TGTGCCAGCAGGAGGACTAGCGGAGCAGATACGCAGTATTTT,CASRRTSGADTQYF
-,-,TRBV21-1,TRBJ1-2,TGTGCCAGCAGCAGGGACAGGGGGGAGGACTATGGCTACACCTTC,CASSRDRGEDYGYTF
-,TRBD1,TRBV6-5,TRBJ1-5,TGTGCCAGCAGCGTCGGACAGGGCAATCAGCCCCAGCATTTT,CASSVGQGNQPQHF
-,-,TRBV18,TRBJ1-1,TGTGCCAGCTCAAAGACAGAAACTACTGAAGCTTTCTTT,CASSKTETTEAFF
-,-,TRBV30,TRBJ1-2,TGTGCCTGGAGTGTAACGGGTTATGGCTACACCTTC,CAWSVTGYGYTF
-,-,TRBV6-1,TRBJ2-2,TGTGCCAGCACAAACTTTGGGGAGCTGTTTTTT,CASTNFGELFF
few,TRBD1,TRBV5-6,TRBJ1-1,TGTGCCAGCAGCTTGGAGGACAGGCACGAAGCTTTCTTT,CASSLEDRHEAFF
-,TRBD1,TRBV11-1,TRBJ1-1,TGTGCCAGCAGCTTGGCAGGGGGCTACACTGAAGCTTTCTTT,CASSLAGGYTEAFF
-,TRBD1,TRBV7-4,TRBJ2-3,TGTGCCAGCAGCTTACGACAGGGTCATACGCAGTATTTT,CASSLRQGHTQYF
-,-,TRBV18,TRBJ2-6,TGTGCCAGCTCACCATATGGGCTATCTGGGGCCAACGTCCTGACTTTC,CASSPYGLSGANVLTF
-,-,TRBV27,TRBJ1-1,TGTGCCAGCAGTTTAAAACCGGGATCGGGGACTGAAGCTTTCTTT,CASSLKPGSGTEAFF
once,-,TRBV30,TRBJ2-7,TGTGCCTGGAGCCGGGGGACCCACGAGCAGTACTTC,CAWSRGTHEQYF
-,-,TRBV20-1,TRBJ1-6,TGCAGTGCTAGGCGGGGGACACCCCTCCACTTT,CSARRGTPLHF
-,-,TRBV11-2,TRBJ1-1,TGTGCCAGCAGCTTGTCCAGGAACACTGAAGCTTTCTTT,CASSLSRNTEAFF
medium-sized,-,TRBV5-1,TRBJ1-6,TGCGCCAGCAGCTTGGCTACAGCCTATAATTCACCCCTCCACTTT,CASSLATAYNSPLHF
-,TRBD2,TRBV14,TRBJ2-3,TGTGCCAGCAGCCACCCCTTAGCGGGAGCGGCAGATACGCAGTATTTT,CASSHPLAGAADTQYF